The clone carrying this T cell receptor (beta chain) was found many times. Its antigen is as yet unknown. The record originates from a study of T cells in Graves' hyperthyroidism and ophthalmopathy. Findings and caveats of the study: Peripheral blood also featured most of the thyroid clonotypes expanded above 0.001. Stable hyperthyroidism was told apart from ophthalmopathy by a model built on 13 V-J features.

Amplification targeted TCR beta CDR3 regions from RNA transcripts. HTBI primers were used for first-round RT-PCR of the TCR CDR3. TCRdb analysed the multiplex PCR reads with MiXCR anew, one entry per CDR3 protein. The table includes approximately 380,000 distinct CDR3 sequences, under 20% detected once. The CDR3 loop spans 15 amino acids. Germline assignment: CDR1 WSHSY and CDR2 SAAADI. Trimming took off 3 bases at V and 0 bases at J, with 12 bases between the two ends. The study excluded patients with uncontrolled infection, other autoimmune disease, pregnancy or lactation. The rearrangement uses TRBV10-2 and TRBJ2-7; D perhaps matches TRBD2 (5 bases). Sequencing was performed on blood. This sequence was found in a woman younger than 35 with Graves' hyperthyroidism. CDR3 DNA sequence: TGCGCCAGCAGTGATCCGGACGGGATCTCCTACGAGCAGTACTTC. Amino acid sequence: CASSDPDGISYEQYF.